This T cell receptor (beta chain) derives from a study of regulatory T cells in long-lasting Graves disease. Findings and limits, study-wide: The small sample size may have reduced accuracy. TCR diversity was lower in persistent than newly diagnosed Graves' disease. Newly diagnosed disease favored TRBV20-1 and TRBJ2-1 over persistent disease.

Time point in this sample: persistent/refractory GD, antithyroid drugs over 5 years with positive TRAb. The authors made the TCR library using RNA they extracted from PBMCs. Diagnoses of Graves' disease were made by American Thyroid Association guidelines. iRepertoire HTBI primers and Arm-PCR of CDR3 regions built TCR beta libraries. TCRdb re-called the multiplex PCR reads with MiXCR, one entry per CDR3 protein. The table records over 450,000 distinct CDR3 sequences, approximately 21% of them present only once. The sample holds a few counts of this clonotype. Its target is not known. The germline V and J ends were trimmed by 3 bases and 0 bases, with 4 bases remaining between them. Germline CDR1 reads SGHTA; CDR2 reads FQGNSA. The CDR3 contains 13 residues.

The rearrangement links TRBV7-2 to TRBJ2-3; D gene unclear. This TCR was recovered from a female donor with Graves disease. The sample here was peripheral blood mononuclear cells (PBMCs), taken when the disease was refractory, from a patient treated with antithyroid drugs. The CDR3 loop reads CASSFLSTDTQYF. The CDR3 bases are TGTGCCAGCAGCTTCCTAAGCACAGATACGCAGTATTTT.